This T cell receptor (beta chain) was identified during a study of T cells after yellow fever vaccination. The table lists this clonotype with a few counts. The CDR3 is 18 amino acids. V was clipped by 0 bases and J by 1 base; unmatched bases: 9. Germline values: CDR1 KGHDR, CDR2 SFDVKD. TCRdb re-called the 5' RACE reads with MiXCR, one entry per CDR3 protein. Here the sample spans about 340,000 distinct CDR3 sequences, 8.7% being singletons. The sample consisted of PBMCs, taken on the day of the first yellow fever vaccination. The genes are TRBV24-1 and TRBJ2-3; 7 bases map to TRBD1. The sequence came from a man aged 18-30 years who received the YFV17D yellow fever vaccine. CDR3: CATSDLGRQGHRTDTQYF. Here the CDR3 DNA reads TGTGCCACCAGTGATTTGGGTCGACAGGGCCATCGCACAGATACGCAGTATTTT.